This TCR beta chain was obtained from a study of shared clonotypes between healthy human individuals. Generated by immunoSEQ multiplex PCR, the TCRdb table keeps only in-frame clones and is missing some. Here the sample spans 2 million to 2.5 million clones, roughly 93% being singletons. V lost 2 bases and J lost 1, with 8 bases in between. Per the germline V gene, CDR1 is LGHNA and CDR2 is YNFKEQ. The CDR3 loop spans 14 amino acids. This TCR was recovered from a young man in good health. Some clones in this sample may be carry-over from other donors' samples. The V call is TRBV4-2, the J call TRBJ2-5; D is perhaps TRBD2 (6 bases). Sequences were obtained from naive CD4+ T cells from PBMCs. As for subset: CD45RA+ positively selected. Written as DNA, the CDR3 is TGTGCCAGCAGCCAACTAGCGACCCAAGAGACCCAGTACTTC. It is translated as CASSQLATQETQYF.